Presented here are 27 T cell receptor beta chains from one specimen sequenced in a study of T cells after yellow fever vaccination. MiXCR, applied by TCRdb to the 5' RACE reads, yields one record per CDR3 protein. The repertoire holds 150,000 to 200,000 distinct CDR3 sequences, with approximately 9.9% as singletons. Sequenced here: CD8+ T cells sorted from PBMCs, sampled 15 days after the yellow fever booster vaccination. The receptor set was obtained from a man aged 18 to 30 who received the YFV17D yellow fever vaccine.

This chain joins TRBV20-1 and TRBJ2-3, with 9 bases aligning to TRBD1. Germline V gene lookup returns CDR1 DFQATT and CDR2 SNEGSKA (reference sequence). Unmatched junction bases numbered 15, after V lost 1 base and J lost 7 bases. The CDR3 contains 17 residues. The CDR3 sequence: CSARVQAGTGILNTQYF. In DNA, the CDR3 is TGCAGTGCTAGAGTACAAGCCGGGACAGGGATTCTAAATACGCAGTATTTT.

V and J are TRBV27 and TRBJ2-3, with TRBD1 matching 8 bases. J was trimmed by 1 base and V by 8 bases; bases with no gene match: 8. The CDR3 spans 15 residues. CDR1 is MNHEY, CDR2 SMNVEV, per germline (reference sequence). The CDR3 DNA reads TGTGCCAGCGGGATGATGACAGGGGGCACAGATACGCAGTATTTT. It translates to CASGMMTGGTDTQYF.

This clonotype occurred a few times. The gene calls are TRBV6-2 or TRBV6-3 and TRBJ2-3; TRBD1 agrees at 9 bases. The germline V gene has CDR1 MNHEY and CDR2 SVGEGT. J was trimmed by 4 bases and V by 6 bases; bases with no gene match: 8. The CDR3 length is 15 residues. CDR3 region: CASSLTGGFPDTQYF. CDR3 DNA sequence: TGTGCCAGCAGCCTAACAGGGGGCTTTCCAGATACGCAGTATTTT.

This clonotype was observed a few times. V and J are TRBV6-2 or TRBV6-3 and TRBJ2-1, with D unclear. Germline V gene data show CDR1 as MNHEY and CDR2 as SVGEGT. CDR3 length: 13 residues. Trimming took off 6 bases at V and 4 bases at J, with 10 bases between the two ends. The CDR3 sequence is CASRRNSYNEQFF. In DNA, the CDR3 is TGTGCCAGCAGGCGGAACTCGTACAATGAGCAGTTCTTC.

This clonotype was picked up a small number of times. The CDR3 region has the DNA TGTGCCAGCAGCCCAACAAGGGGGGGCCAAGAGACCCAGTACTTC. It specifies CASSPTRGGQETQYF. The chain combines TRBV7-9 with TRBJ2-5; D might be TRBD2 (7 bases). Germline CDR1 SEHNR, CDR2 FQNEAQ (reference sequence). V was trimmed by 5 bases and J by 1 base, leaving 14 bases between them. CDR3 size: 15 residues.

This clonotype was seen at least ten times. The chain recombines TRBV4-1 with TRBJ2-7, with D possibly TRBD1 on 6 matching bases. The CDR3 has 13 residues. The germline gives CDR1 MGHRA, CDR2 YSYEKL. Trimming took 5 bases from V and 0 from J, leaving 8 bases between them. Here the CDR3 DNA reads TGCGCCAGCAGCTACAGGGACTCCTACGAGCAGTACTTC. Protein sequence: CASSYRDSYEQYF.

This clonotype was observed at least ten times. The chain joins TRBV4-1 to TRBJ2-7; 9 bases are shared with TRBD1. Looked up from germline, CDR1 is MGHRA and CDR2 is YSYEKL. The CDR3 length is 14 residues. V was clipped by 4 bases and J by 3 bases; unmatched bases: 4. This CDR3 reads CASSPGQGNYEQYF. The CDR3 nucleotides read TGCGCCAGCAGCCCGGGACAGGGTAACTACGAGCAGTACTTC.

Only one count was recorded for this clonotype. The rearrangement joins TRBV14 to TRBJ1-1; 8 nucleotides agree with TRBD1. Trimming took 5 bases from V and 6 from J; bases not matched to a gene: 8. Germline lookup yields CDR1 SGHDN and CDR2 FVKESK. CDR3 length: 14 amino acids. The CDR3 sequence: CASSIGQGWSEAFF. CDR3 sequence (DNA): TGTGCCAGCAGCATAGGACAGGGTTGGTCTGAAGCTTTCTTT.

As DNA, the CDR3 is TGTGCCAGCAGCTTACGGTCAGAAAGTCTTTCACCCCTCCACTTT. This translates into CASSLRSESLSPLHF. The chain combines TRBV7-8 with TRBJ1-6; no reliable D call. Germline V gene sequence: CDR1 SGHVS, CDR2 FQNEAQ. The CDR3 is 15 amino acids. The V gene lost 2 bases and the J gene lost 9 bases, with 14 bases spanning the gap.

The chain recombines TRBV6-2 or TRBV6-3 with TRBJ1-2, with D possibly matching TRBD1 (6 bases). From germline, CDR1 is MNHEY and CDR2 SVGEGT. The germline V and J ends were trimmed by 3 bases and 2 bases, with 10 bases remaining between them. CDR3 length: 14 amino acids. This chain's CDR3 is CASSYAGTNYGYTF. Written as DNA, the CDR3 is TGTGCCAGCAGTTATGCCGGGACAAACTATGGCTACACCTTC.

This rearrangement joins TRBV9 to TRBJ2-2; TRBD2 aligns across 8 bases. The V gene's germline CDR1 is SGDLS and CDR2 YYNGEE. V lost 2 bases, J lost 0 bases, and 3 bases stayed unmatched. The CDR3 runs to 16 residues. The CDR3 DNA reads as TGTGCCAGCAGCGTCCGCGGGGGGTCGAACACCGGGGAGCTGTTTTTT. Its translation: CASSVRGGSNTGELFF. Based on the CDR3 plus reference TRBV9 and TRBJ2-2, the full variable domain is DSGVTQTPKHLITATGQRVTLRCSPRSGDLSVYWYQQSLDQGLQFLIQYYNGEERAKGNILERFSAQQFPDLHSELNLSSLELGDSALYFCASSVRGGSNTGELFFGEGSRLTVL.

This chain joins TRBV12-5 and TRBJ2-1, with D possibly matching TRBD2 (5 bases). The CDR3 covers 14 residues. Deletions cut 1 base from V and 2 bases from J, with 6 bases between. Per the germline V gene, CDR1 is LGHNT and CDR2 is FRNRAP. CDR3 bases: TGTGCTAGTGGTTTGGGGACTCCCTACAATGAGCAGTTCTTC. Translation gives CASGLGTPYNEQFF.

This clonotype has a handful of counts. This sequence joins TRBV27 and TRBJ1-1, with D perhaps TRBD1 (6 bases). The germline gives CDR1 MNHEY, CDR2 SMNVEV (reference sequence). The CDR3 is 15 residues long. Trimming stripped 5 bases from V and 3 bases from J, with 16 bases between. The CDR3 nucleotides read TGTGCCAGCAGTCCCGGAGGAGAGGGGGACACTGAAGCTTTCTTT. This translates into CASSPGGEGDTEAFF.

This clonotype was found a few times. A junction boundary mismatches the germline segment, possibly from a read error. The rearrangement links TRBV15 to TRBJ1-4; TRBD1 agrees at 8 bases. The CDR3 is 14 residues long. Germline V gene data show CDR1 as LNHNV and CDR2 as YYDKDF (reference sequence). CDR3 DNA: TGTGCCACCAGCGGAGACAGGGGCGCAGAAAAACTGTTTTTT. It specifies CATSGDRGAEKLFF.

This clonotype was seen a handful of times. The chain is built from TRBV6-5 and TRBJ2-7; D possibly corresponds to TRBD1 (5 bases). V was cut by 0 bases and J by 2 bases, with 11 bases left in between. The CDR3 runs 15 residues. Germline CDR1 MNHEY, CDR2 SVGAGI. The CDR3 DNA reads TGTGCCAGCAGTTACTCGGGGCCTGGGGCCTACGAGCAGTACTTC. Protein sequence: CASSYSGPGAYEQYF.

In this sample, this clonotype turned up a few times. This chain uses TRBV12-5 with TRBJ2-2; 7 nucleotides line up with TRBD2. Germline V gives CDR1 LGHNT, CDR2 FRNRAP. The CDR3 contains 20 residues. V dropped 5 bases and J dropped 4; count of bases not matched to a gene: 22. Written as DNA, the CDR3 is TGTGCTAGTGGTCGACACCTCTCTGAAAGTGCCAGCGGGGCCACCGGGGAGCTGTTTTTT. Encoded protein: CASGRHLSESASGATGELFF. The whole variable domain, remainder taken from reference TRBV12-5 and TRBJ2-2, is DARVTQTPRHKVTEMGQEVTMRCQPILGHNTVFWYRQTMMQGLELLAYFRNRAPLDDSGMPKDRFSAEMPDATLATLKIQPSEPRDSAVYFCASGRHLSESASGATGELFFGEGSRLTVL.

This clonotype was recorded a few times. The chain's CDR3 is CASTAHLGNSPLHF. The CDR3 DNA is TGTGCCAGCACCGCCCACCTCGGGAATTCACCCCTCCACTTT. The V call is TRBV2, the J call TRBJ1-6; D not certain. The V and J ends lost 7 bases and 7 bases respectively, with 14 bases between them. Germline V gene lookup returns CDR1 SNHLY and CDR2 FYNNEI. The CDR3 is 14 amino acids.

The J gene is TRBJ1-5, the V gene TRBV6-5; D uncertain. Germline CDR1 MNHEY, CDR2 SVGAGI. The CDR3 has 14 residues. Trimming took 0 bases from V and 7 from J, leaving 10 bases between them. The CDR3 spells CASSYSTVGQPQHF. The CDR3 coding sequence is TGTGCCAGCAGTTACTCGACTGTGGGGCAGCCCCAGCATTTT.

The chain employs TRBV12-3 or TRBV12-4 and TRBJ2-5; the match to TRBD2 covers 10 bases. The CDR3 loop spans 16 amino acids. The V and J ends lost 5 bases and 3 bases, in that order; junction bases with no gene match: 9. In DNA form, the CDR3 reads TGTGCCAGCAGTCCCCGGGGAGCGGGGGGGGAAGAGACCCAGTACTTC. Translated, it gives CASSPRGAGGEETQYF.

A few counts support this clonotype. This chain links TRBV5-1 with TRBJ2-2; D is unresolved. The CDR3 runs to 16 residues. Trimming removed 0 bases from V and 0 bases from J, with 9 bases in between. In germline, CDR1 is SGHRS, CDR2 YFSETQ. In DNA form, the CDR3 reads TGCGCCAGCAGCTTGGGAGCAGGCACGAACACCGGGGAGCTGTTTTTT. It codes for CASSLGAGTNTGELFF.

This clonotype has more than one count but fewer than ten. The chain links TRBV29-1 to TRBJ1-2; D ambiguous. From germline, CDR1 is SQVTM and CDR2 ANQGSEA. This CDR3 is 12 amino acids long. The V end lost 4 bases, the J end lost 4 bases, and 10 bases lay between the germline ends. CDR3 DNA: TGCAGCGTTGGATCGGAGAGCTATGGCTACACCTTC. It is translated as CSVGSESYGYTF.

This clonotype has just a few counts. The chain couples TRBV4-3 to TRBJ2-7; 7 bases align to TRBD1. After removal of 0 bases from V and 1 base from J, the junction contained 3 bases not matched to a gene. The germline gives CDR1 LGHNA, CDR2 YSLEER. This CDR3 is built from 15 residues. CDR3 residues: CASSQDRTGSYEQYF. The CDR3 nucleotides read TGCGCCAGCAGCCAAGATCGGACAGGTTCCTACGAGCAGTACTTC.

This clonotype was seen only a few times. The CDR3 DNA follows: TGTGCCAGCAGCGTAGCGAGCGGAAACACTGAAGCTTTCTTT. This gives the protein CASSVASGNTEAFF. The rearrangement joins TRBV9 to TRBJ1-1; D gene uncertain. This CDR3 is 14 amino acids long. The V and J ends lost 0 bases and 2 bases respectively, with 8 bases between them. CDR1 and CDR2 (germline): SGDLS, YYNGEE.

There are many counts of this clonotype. The chain employs TRBV4-1 and TRBJ1-3; D remains ambiguous. CDR1 MGHRA and CDR2 YSYEKL come from the germline V gene. Trimming removed 0 bases at V and 10 bases at J, with 4 bases between. This CDR3 spans 11 amino acids. As DNA, the CDR3 is TGCGCCAGCAGCCAAGATACTACCATATATTTT. This sequence encodes CASSQDTTIYF.

In its sample, this clonotype was seen a few times. The genes are TRBV27 and TRBJ2-1; 9 bases fit TRBD2. The CDR3 runs 16 residues. Germline V gives CDR1 MNHEY, CDR2 SMNVEV (reference sequence). V shed 3 bases, J shed 1 base, and the junction held 4 bases outside the gene matches. The chain's CDR3 is CASSFLLAGSYNEQFF. In nucleotides, the CDR3 is TGTGCCAGCAGTTTTCTCCTAGCGGGGTCCTACAATGAGCAGTTCTTC.

This clonotype occurred a few times. V and J are TRBV6-2 or TRBV6-3 and TRBJ1-1; 9 bases map to TRBD1. Germline V gene data show CDR1 as MNHEY and CDR2 as SVGEGT. The CDR3 is 16 residues long. V lost 5 bases to trimming and J lost 4 bases; unmatched junction nucleotides: 11. In DNA, the CDR3 is TGTGCCAGCAGTCCTACTTTTGGACAGGGGATCACTGAAGCTTTCTTT. It codes for CASSPTFGQGITEAFF.

The CDR3, as DNA: TGTGCCAGCAGCTCCCCAAGTAGGACTAGCAGATTGCAAGAGACCCAGTACTTC. Translation gives CASSSPSRTSRLQETQYF. The chain joins TRBV11-2 to TRBJ2-5; TRBD2 agrees at 8 bases. The CDR3 is made up of 18 amino acids. Germline loops: CDR1 SGHAT, CDR2 FQNNGV. The junction had 15 bases not matched to a gene; V was cut back by 4 bases and J by 2 bases.